This TCR beta chain was captured in a study of early T cells in non-severe SARS-CoV-2 infection. V was trimmed by 3 bases and J by 6 bases, leaving 11 bases between them. Germline V gene sequence: CDR1 SNHLY, CDR2 FYNNEI. The CDR3 consists of 14 residues. This clonotype was seen ten or more times. From the 5' RACE reads, TCRdb called clonotypes with MiXCR, one entry per CDR3 protein. Among fewer than 65,000 distinct CDR3 sequences listed, almost 9.5% were seen once. The chain is built from TRBV2 and TRBJ2-2; D gene uncertain. The sequence came from an adult who was a healthcare worker with PCR-confirmed SARS-CoV-2 infection or an uninfected control (not recorded which). The sample was whole blood. The CDR3 sequence is CASSDQDRAGELFF. DNA for the CDR3: TGTGCCAGCAGTGATCAGGATCGGGCCGGGGAGCTGTTTTTT. Supplemented by reference TRBV2 and TRBJ2-2, the full variable domain reads EPEVTQTPSHQVTQMGQEVILRCVPISNHLYFYWYRQILGQKVEFLVSFYNNEISEKSEIFDDQFSVERPDGSNFTLKIRSTKLEDSAMYFCASSDQDRAGELFFGEGSRLTVL.